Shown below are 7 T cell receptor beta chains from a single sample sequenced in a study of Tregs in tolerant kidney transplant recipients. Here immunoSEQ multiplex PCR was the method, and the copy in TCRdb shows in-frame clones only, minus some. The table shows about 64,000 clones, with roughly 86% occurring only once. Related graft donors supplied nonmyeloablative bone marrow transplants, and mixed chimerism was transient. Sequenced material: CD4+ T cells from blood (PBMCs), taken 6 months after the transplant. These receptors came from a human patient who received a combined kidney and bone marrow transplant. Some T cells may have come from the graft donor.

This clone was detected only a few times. CDR3 region: CASSDRATGNTIYF. DNA for the CDR3: TGTGCCAGCAGTGACAGGGCAACCGGAAACACCATATATTTT. The rearrangement links TRBV6-1 to TRBJ1-3; the D gene is possibly TRBD1 (5 bases). This CDR3 has 14 amino acids. In germline, CDR1 is MNHNS, CDR2 SASEGT. Trimming left V 3 bases short and J 4 bases short, with 10 bases between.

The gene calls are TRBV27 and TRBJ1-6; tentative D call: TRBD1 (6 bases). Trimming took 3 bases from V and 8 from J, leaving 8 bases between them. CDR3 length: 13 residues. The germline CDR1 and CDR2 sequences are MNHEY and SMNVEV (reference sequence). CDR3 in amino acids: CASSLNRDSPLHF. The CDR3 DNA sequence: TGTGCCAGCAGTTTGAACAGGGATTCACCCCTCCACTTT.

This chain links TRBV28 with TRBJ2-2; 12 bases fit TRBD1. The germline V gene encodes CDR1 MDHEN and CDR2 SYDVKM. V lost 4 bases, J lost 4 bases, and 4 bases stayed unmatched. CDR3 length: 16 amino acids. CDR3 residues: CASSWDRGRVTGELFF. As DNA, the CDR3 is TGTGCCAGCAGTTGGGACAGGGGGCGCGTCACCGGGGAGCTGTTTTTT.

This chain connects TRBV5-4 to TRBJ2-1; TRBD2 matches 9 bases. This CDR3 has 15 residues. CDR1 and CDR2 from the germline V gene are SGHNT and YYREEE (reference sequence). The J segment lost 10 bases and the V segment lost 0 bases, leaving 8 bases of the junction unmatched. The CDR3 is CASSLAAGGLREQFF. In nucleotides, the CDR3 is TGTGCCAGCAGCTTGGCGGCGGGGGGGCTCAGGGAGCAGTTCTTC.

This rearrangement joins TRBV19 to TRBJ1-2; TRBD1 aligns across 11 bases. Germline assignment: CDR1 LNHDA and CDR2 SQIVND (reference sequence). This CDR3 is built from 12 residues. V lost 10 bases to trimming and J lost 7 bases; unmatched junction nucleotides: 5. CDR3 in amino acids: CATGQGAVGYTF. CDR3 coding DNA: TGTGCCACTGGACAGGGGGCCGTTGGCTACACCTTC. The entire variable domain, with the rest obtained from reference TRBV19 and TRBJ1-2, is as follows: DGGITQSPKYLFRKEGQNVTLSCEQNLNHDAMYWYRQDPGQGLRLIYYSQIVNDFQKGDIAEGYSVSREKKESFPLTVTSAQKNPTAFYLCATGQGAVGYTFGSGTRLTVV.

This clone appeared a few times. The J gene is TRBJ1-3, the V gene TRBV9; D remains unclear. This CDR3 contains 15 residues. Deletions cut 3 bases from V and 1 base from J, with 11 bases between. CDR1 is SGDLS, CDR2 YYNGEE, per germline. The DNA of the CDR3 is TGTGCCAGCAGCGGAGGGCTGGGGTCTGGAAACACCATATATTTT. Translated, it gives CASSGGLGSGNTIYF.

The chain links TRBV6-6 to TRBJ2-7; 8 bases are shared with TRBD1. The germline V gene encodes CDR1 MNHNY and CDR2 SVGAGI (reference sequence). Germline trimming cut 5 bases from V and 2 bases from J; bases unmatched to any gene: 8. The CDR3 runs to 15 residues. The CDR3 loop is CASSLKDRVAYEQYF. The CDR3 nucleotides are TGTGCCAGCAGTCTTAAGGACAGGGTAGCCTACGAGCAGTACTTC.